This TCR beta chain comes out of a study of blood T cells in healthy people across ages. Combining a sample-barcoded 5' primer with a J-beta primer mix, a second PCR ran for roughly 7 to 12 cycles. TCRdb itself ran the 5' RACE reads through MiXCR, one entry per CDR3 protein. Found here are about 1.8 million distinct CDR3 sequences, 49% of them singletons; the top ten hold less than 2.5%. Note on this clonotype: Its antigen is not identified.

Broader study findings: Per million T cells, TCR beta diversity dropped roughly linearly as age increased. Not knowing donor CMV status may have confounded expanded clonotype changes. Donors of long life had a larger count of naive CD4+ cells and greater diversity than aged donors.

Isolating PBMCs gave at least 6.5 million of these cells per sample. The origin of this receptor is a middle-aged woman in good health. Source material: blood.

The CDR3 DNA reads as TGTGCCATCAGGGGGACAGCAGCGTCCGGGACCCAGTACTTC. Translated: CAIRGTAASGTQYF. The V gene is TRBV10-3, the J gene TRBJ2-5, with 7 bases aligning to TRBD1. The trim removed 6 bases at V and 7 bases at J, leaving 11 bases unmatched. The germline gives CDR1 ENHRY, CDR2 SYGVKD. There are 14 residues in the CDR3.